These 11 T cell receptor beta chains were all obtained from the same sample, sequenced in a study of T cells in Graves' hyperthyroidism and ophthalmopathy. TCR beta CDR3 region amplification was performed from RNA transcripts. The HTBI primer set drove a first-round RT-PCR of the TCR CDR3. TCRdb re-called the multiplex PCR reads through MiXCR, storing one row per CDR3 protein. The sample consists of 650,000 to 700,000 distinct CDR3 sequences, roughly 17% of them appearing once. Material for sequencing was blood. All receptors come from a man aged 45-65 years with Graves' hyperthyroidism.

Many counts were recorded for this clonotype. The chain joins TRBV28 to TRBJ2-4; D unclear. Germline CDR1 MDHEN, CDR2 SYDVKM. V lost 3 bases and J lost 6, with 15 bases in between. The CDR3 is 15 residues long. The chain's CDR3 is CASSFLPVWGNIQYF. In nucleotides, the CDR3 is TGTGCCAGCAGTTTTCTGCCTGTATGGGGAAACATTCAGTACTTC.

This clonotype turned up a few times. The chain carries TRBV19 and TRBJ2-1; 7 bases agree with TRBD1. In germline, CDR1 is LNHDA, CDR2 SQIVND (reference sequence). The CDR3 length is 14 residues. J was trimmed by 5 bases and V by 6 bases; bases with no gene match: 7. The CDR3 sequence is CASRWTGRNNEQFF. In DNA form, the CDR3 reads TGTGCCAGTAGATGGACAGGCCGTAACAATGAGCAGTTCTTC.

To note about this clonotype: Just one base apart from a much larger clone, this may be a read error. V gene TRBV18 combines with J gene TRBJ1-3; 8 nucleotides match TRBD1. CDR1 is KGHSH and CDR2 is LQKENI in the germline V gene. The CDR3 has 14 amino acids. The CDR3 loop reads CASSPDRAGNTLYF. The CDR3 nucleotides read TGTGCCAGCTCACCGGACAGGGCTGGAAACACCCTATATTTT.

The chain uses TRBV27 and TRBJ2-3; possible D gene TRBD2, 6 bases. The V end lost 10 bases, the J end lost 0 bases, and 23 bases lay between the germline ends. The CDR3 length is 17 residues. Germline assignment: CDR1 MNHEY and CDR2 SMNVEV (reference sequence). CDR3 in DNA: TGTGCCACTAGGAGGGATCCGCTGGTAACTAGCACAGATACGCAGTATTTT. It yields the protein CATRRDPLVTSTDTQYF.

This clonotype turned up a few times. This chain joins TRBV6-5 and TRBJ1-5; TRBD1 aligns across 11 bases. V was pared by 2 bases and J by 11 bases, with 8 bases of the junction left unmatched. The CDR3 loop spans 15 amino acids. Germline CDR1 MNHEY, CDR2 SVGAGI. CDR3 amino acids: CASSYTGQGAGAQHF. CDR3 bases: TGTGCCAGCAGTTACACCGGACAGGGGGCGGGAGCCCAGCATTTT.

Many counts were recorded for this clonotype. J is TRBJ2-6 and V is TRBV6-6; D is unresolved. The CDR3 runs to 17 residues. Germline V gene lookup returns CDR1 MNHNY and CDR2 SVGAGI (reference sequence). The V end was cut by 1 base, the J end by 0 bases, with 10 bases between. As DNA, the CDR3 is TGTGCCAGCAGTTACTATTCCCTGAGCTCTGGGGCCAACGTCCTGACTTTC. This codes for CASSYYSLSSGANVLTF.

This clonotype was found a few times. The chain is built from TRBV7-9 and TRBJ2-1, with D possibly TRBD2 on 6 matching bases. Germline assignment: CDR1 SEHNR and CDR2 FQNEAQ (reference sequence). The CDR3 is 16 residues long. The V end lost 3 bases, the J end lost 7 bases, and 19 bases lay between the germline ends. Here the CDR3 DNA reads TGTGCCAGCAGCTTTGACCGCCAGGGTGGAGGGAATGAGCAGTTCTTC. As protein: CASSFDRQGGGNEQFF.

The CDR3 reads CASSLYRGLDTQYF. The CDR3 DNA reads TGTGCCAGCAGTTTATACAGGGGGCTGGATACGCAGTATTTT. This sequence joins TRBV27 and TRBJ2-3, with 9 bases lining up with TRBD1. Germline V lookup: CDR1 MNHEY, CDR2 SMNVEV (reference sequence). V trimming: 1 base; J trimming: 6 bases; junction bases outside the gene matches: 2. This CDR3 contains 14 residues.

Points on this clonotype: A much larger clone differs by one base, so this may be a read error. The genes are TRBV19 and TRBJ2-5; D might be TRBD2 (6 bases). The CDR3 extends over 17 amino acids. CDR1 is LNHDA and CDR2 is SQIVND in the germline V gene (reference sequence). Trimming took 3 bases from V and 8 from J, leaving 25 bases between them. The CDR3 reads CASSMVYFGAGDLTQYF. Here the CDR3 DNA reads TGTGCCAGTAGTATGGTTTATTTCGGAGCGGGCGATCTAACCCAGTACTTC.

The chain links TRBV19 to TRBJ1-5; possibly TRBD1 for D (6 bases). This CDR3 comprises 15 residues. V gave up 6 bases and J gave up 2 bases, with 14 bases separating them. Germline V lookup: CDR1 LNHDA, CDR2 SQIVND (reference sequence). The CDR3, as DNA: TGTGCCAGTAGGGCAACAGGGTCTGGCAATCAGCCCCAGCATTTT. Protein: CASRATGSGNQPQHF. The variable domain in full, with the rest retrieved from reference TRBV19 and TRBJ1-5, is DGGITQSPKYLFRKEGQNVTLSCEQNLNHDAMYWYRQDPGQGLRLIYYSQIVNDFQKGDIAEGYSVSREKKESFPLTVTSAQKNPTAFYLCASRATGSGNQPQHFGDGTRLSIL.

This clonotype was seen only a few times. This chain joins TRBV6-2 or TRBV6-3 and TRBJ1-2; D gene uncertain. Germline CDR1 reads MNHEY; CDR2 reads SVGEGT. Trimming removed 2 bases at V and 4 bases at J, with 8 bases between. This CDR3 has 13 residues. The DNA of the CDR3 is TGTGCCAGCAGTTACATGGGGATCTATGGCTACACCTTC. Translated: CASSYMGIYGYTF.